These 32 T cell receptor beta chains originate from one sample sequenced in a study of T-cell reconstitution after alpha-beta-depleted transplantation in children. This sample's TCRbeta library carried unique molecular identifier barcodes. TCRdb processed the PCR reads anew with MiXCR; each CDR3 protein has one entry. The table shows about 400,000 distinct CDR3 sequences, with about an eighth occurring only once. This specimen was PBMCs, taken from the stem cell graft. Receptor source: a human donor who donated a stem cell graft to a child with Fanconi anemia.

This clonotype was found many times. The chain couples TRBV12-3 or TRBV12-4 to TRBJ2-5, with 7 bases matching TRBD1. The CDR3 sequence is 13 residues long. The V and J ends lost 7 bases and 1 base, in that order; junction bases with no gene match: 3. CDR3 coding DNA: TGTGCCAGCAACCGACAGGGCCAAGAGACCCAGTACTTC. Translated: CASNRQGQETQYF.

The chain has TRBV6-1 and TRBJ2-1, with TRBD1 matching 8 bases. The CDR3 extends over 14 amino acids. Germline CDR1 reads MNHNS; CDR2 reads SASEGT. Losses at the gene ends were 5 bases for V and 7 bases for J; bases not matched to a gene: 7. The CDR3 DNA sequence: TGTGCCAGCAGTCCTCGGGACAGGACGAATGAGCAGTTCTTC. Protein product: CASSPRDRTNEQFF.

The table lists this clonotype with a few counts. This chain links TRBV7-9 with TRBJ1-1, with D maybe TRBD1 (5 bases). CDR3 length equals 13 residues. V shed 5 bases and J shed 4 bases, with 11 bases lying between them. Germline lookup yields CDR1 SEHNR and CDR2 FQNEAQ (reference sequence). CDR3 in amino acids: CASSRGVSTEAFF. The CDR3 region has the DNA TGTGCCAGCAGCCGGGGGGTTAGCACTGAAGCTTTCTTT.

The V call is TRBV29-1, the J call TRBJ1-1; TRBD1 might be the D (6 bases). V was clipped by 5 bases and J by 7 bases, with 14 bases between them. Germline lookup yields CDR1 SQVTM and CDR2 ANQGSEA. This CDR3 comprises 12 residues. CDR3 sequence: CSVTRGYDEAFF. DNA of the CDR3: TGCAGCGTTACCAGGGGTTACGATGAAGCTTTCTTT.

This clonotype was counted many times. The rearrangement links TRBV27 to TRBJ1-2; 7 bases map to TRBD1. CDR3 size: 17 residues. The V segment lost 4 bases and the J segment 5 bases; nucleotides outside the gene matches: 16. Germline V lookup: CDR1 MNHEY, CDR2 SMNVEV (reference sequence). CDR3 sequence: CASSSLGQNGFQYGYTF. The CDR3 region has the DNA TGTGCCAGCAGTTCCCTGGGACAGAACGGTTTTCAGTATGGCTACACCTTC.

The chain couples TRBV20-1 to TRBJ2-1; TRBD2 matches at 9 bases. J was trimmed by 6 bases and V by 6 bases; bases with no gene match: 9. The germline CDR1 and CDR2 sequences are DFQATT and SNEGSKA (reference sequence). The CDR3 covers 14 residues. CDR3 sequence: CSAQSGGRGNEQFF. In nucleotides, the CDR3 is TGCAGTGCCCAGAGCGGGGGGAGGGGCAATGAGCAGTTCTTC.

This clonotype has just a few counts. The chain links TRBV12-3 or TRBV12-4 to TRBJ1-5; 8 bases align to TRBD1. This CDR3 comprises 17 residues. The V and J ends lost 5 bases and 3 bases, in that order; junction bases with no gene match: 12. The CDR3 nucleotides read TGTGCCAGCAGTCCCAGGACAGGGTACGTGGACAATCAGCCCCAGCATTTT. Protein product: CASSPRTGYVDNQPQHF.

CDR3 residues: CASSFGRAETQYF. The CDR3 region has the DNA TGTGCCAGCAGCTTCGGCAGGGCCGAGACCCAGTACTTC. This rearrangement joins TRBV11-2 to TRBJ2-5; D possibly corresponds to TRBD1 (5 bases). The CDR3 contains 13 residues. CDR1 and CDR2 (germline): SGHAT, FQNNGV. The V end lost 3 bases, the J end lost 5 bases, and 10 bases lay between the germline ends.

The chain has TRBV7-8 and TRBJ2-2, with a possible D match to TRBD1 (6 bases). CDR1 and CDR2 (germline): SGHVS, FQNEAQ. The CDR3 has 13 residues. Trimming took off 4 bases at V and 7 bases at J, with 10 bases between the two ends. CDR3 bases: TGTGCCAGCAGCTCACAGGGCATCGGGGAGCTGTTTTTT. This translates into CASSSQGIGELFF.

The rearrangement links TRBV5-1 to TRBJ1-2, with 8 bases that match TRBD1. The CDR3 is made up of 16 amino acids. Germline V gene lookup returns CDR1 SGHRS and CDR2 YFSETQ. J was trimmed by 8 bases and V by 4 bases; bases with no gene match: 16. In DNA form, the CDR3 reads TGCGCCAGCAGCCAAATGACAGGGGCGCTCGGAGCCGGCTACACCTTC. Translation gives CASSQMTGALGAGYTF.

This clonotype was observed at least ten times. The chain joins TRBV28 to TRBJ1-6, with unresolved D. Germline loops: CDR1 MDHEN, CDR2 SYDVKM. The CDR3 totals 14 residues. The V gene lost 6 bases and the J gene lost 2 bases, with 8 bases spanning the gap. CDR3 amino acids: CASSSAPYNSPLHF. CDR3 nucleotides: TGTGCCAGCAGCTCGGCCCCCTATAATTCACCCCTCCACTTT.

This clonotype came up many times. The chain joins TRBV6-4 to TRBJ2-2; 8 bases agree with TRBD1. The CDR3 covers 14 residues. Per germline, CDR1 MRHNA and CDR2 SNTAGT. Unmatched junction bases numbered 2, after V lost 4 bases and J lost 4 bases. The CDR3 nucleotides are TGTGCCAGCAGTGCTACAGGGGGCACCGGGGAGCTGTTTTTT. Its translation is CASSATGGTGELFF.

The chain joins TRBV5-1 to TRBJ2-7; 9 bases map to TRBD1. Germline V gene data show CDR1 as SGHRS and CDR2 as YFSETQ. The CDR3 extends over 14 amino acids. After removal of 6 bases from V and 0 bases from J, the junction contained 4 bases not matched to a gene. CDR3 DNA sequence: TGCGCCAGCACTTGGACAGGGGCCTCCTACGAGCAGTACTTC. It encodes CASTWTGASYEQYF.

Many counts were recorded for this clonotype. The CDR3 nucleotides are TGCGCCAGCAGCAGGACAGGGCGGGACAAAAACATTCAGTACTTC. Translating it yields CASSRTGRDKNIQYF. V and J are TRBV5-1 and TRBJ2-4; 8 positions agree with TRBD1. J gave up 3 bases and V 4 bases, and 6 bases lay outside the gene matches. Germline V CDR1 and CDR2: SGHRS, YFSETQ. This CDR3 has 15 residues.

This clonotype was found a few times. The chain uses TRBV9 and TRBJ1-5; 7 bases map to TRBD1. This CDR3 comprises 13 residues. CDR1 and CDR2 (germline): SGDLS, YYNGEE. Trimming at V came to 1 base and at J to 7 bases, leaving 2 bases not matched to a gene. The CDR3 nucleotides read TGTGCCAGCAGCGTAACAGGGGCCCAGCCCCAGCATTTT. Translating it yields CASSVTGAQPQHF.

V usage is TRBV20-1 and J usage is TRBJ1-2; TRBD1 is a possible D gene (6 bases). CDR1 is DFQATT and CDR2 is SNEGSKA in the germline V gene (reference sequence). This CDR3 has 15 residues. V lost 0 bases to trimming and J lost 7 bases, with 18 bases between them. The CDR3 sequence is CSARDLGAQSIGYTF. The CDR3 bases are TGCAGTGCTAGAGATCTGGGGGCACAAAGTATTGGCTACACCTTC.

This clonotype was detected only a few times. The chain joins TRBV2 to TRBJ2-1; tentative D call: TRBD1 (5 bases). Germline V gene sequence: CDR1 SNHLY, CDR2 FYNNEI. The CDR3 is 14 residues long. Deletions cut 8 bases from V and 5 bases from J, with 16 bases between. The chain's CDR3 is CASPKIDRNNEQFF. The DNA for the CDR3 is TGTGCCAGCCCTAAGATCGACAGAAACAATGAGCAGTTCTTC.

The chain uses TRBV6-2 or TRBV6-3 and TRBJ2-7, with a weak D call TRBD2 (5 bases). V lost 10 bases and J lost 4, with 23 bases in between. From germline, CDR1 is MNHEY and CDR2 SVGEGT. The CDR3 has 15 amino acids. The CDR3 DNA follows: TGTGCCACCAATCGAGCGGACCTTCTCCGATACGAGCAGTACTTC. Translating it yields CATNRADLLRYEQYF.

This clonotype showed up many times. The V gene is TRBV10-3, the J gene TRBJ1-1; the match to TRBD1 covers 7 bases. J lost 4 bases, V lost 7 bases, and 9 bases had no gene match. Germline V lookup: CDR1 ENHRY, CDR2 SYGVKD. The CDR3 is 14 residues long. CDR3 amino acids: CAITNDRAGTEAFF. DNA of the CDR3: TGTGCCATCACTAACGACAGGGCAGGCACTGAAGCTTTCTTT.

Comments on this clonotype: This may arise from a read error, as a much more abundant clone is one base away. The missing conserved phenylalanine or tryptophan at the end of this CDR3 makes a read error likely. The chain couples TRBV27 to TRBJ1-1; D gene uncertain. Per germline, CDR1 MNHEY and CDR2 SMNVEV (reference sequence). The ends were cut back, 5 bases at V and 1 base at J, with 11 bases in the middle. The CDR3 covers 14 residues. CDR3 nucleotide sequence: TGTGCCAGCAGTCCCGGCAGTGGGAACACTGAAGCTTTCTCT. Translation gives CASSPGSGNTEAFS.

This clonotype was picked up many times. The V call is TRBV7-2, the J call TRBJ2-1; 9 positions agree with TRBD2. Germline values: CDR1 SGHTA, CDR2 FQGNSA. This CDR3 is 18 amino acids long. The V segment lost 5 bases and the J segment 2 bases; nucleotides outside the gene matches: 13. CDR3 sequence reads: CASSHRGSGGIAYNEQFF. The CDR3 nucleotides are TGTGCCAGCAGCCACCGGGGGAGCGGGGGGATCGCCTACAATGAGCAGTTCTTC.

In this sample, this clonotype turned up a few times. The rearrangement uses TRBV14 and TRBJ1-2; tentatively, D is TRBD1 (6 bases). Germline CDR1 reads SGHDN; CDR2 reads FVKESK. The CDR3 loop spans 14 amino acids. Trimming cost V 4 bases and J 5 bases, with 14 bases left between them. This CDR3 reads CASSPSPQGYGYTF. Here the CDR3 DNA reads TGTGCCAGCAGCCCCTCTCCTCAGGGGTATGGCTACACCTTC. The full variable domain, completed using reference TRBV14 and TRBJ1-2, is EAGVTQFPSHSVIEKGQTVTLRCDPISGHDNLYWYRRVMGKEIKFLLHFVKESKQDESGMPNNRFLAERTGGTYSTLKVQPAELEDSGVYFCASSPSPQGYGYTFGSGTRLTVV.

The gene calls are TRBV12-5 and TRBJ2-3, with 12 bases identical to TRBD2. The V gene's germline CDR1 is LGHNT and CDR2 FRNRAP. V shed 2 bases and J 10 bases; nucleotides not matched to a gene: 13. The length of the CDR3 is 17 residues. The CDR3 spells CASGLPRTSGASLSQYF. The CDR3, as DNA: TGTGCTAGTGGTTTGCCACGGACTAGCGGGGCCTCCCTATCGCAGTATTTT.

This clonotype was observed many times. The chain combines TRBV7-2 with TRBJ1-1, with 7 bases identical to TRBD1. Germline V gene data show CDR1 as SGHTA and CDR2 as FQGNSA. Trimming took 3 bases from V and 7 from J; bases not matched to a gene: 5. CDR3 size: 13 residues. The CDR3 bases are TGTGCCAGCAGCTTGGGACAGTGGGATGAAGCTTTCTTT. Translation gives CASSLGQWDEAFF.

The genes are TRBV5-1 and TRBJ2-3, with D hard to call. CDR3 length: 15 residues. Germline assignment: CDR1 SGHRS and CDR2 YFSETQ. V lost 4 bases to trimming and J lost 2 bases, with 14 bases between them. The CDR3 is CASSIKPSYTDTQYF. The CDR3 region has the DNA TGCGCCAGCAGCATAAAGCCCTCCTACACAGATACGCAGTATTTT.

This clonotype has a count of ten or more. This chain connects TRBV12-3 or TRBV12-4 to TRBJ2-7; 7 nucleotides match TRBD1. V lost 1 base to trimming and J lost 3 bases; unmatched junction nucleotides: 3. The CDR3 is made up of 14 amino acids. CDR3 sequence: CASSLVGQFYEQYF. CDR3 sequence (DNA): TGTGCCAGCAGTTTAGTGGGACAGTTCTACGAGCAGTACTTC.

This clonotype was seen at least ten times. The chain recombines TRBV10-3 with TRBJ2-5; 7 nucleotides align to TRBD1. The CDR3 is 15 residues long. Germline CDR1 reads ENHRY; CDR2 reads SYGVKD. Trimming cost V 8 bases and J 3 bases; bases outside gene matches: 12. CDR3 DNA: TGTGCCATCGGCAAGGGACAGCCGAGGGAAGAGACCCAGTACTTC. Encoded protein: CAIGKGQPREETQYF.

CDR3 nucleotides: TGCGCCAGCAAATCATCCTACGAGCAGTACTTC. Protein product: CASKSSYEQYF. The chain combines TRBV5-1 with TRBJ2-7; no reliable D call. With 6 bases removed from V and 1 base from J, the gap between germline ends came to 5 bases. This CDR3 has 11 amino acids. CDR1 and CDR2 from the germline V gene are SGHRS and YFSETQ.

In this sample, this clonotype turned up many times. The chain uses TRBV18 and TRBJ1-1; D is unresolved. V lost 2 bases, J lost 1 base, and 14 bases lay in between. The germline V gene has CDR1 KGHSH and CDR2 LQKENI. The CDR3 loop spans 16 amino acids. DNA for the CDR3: TGTGCCAGCTCACCAGGGATCGGGGAAACGAACACTGAAGCTTTCTTT. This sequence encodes CASSPGIGETNTEAFF. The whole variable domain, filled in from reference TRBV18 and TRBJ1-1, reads NAGVMQNPRHLVRRRGQEARLRCSPMKGHSHVYWYRQLPEEGLKFMVYLQKENIIDESGMPKERFSAEFPKEGPSILRIQQVVRGDSAAYFCASSPGIGETNTEAFFGQGTRLTVV.

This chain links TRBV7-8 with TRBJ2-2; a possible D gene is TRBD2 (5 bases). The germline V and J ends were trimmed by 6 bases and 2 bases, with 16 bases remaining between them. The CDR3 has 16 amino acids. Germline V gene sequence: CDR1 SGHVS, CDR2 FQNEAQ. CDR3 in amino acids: CASSFWTDINTGELFF. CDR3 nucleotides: TGTGCCAGCAGTTTTTGGACTGACATTAACACCGGGGAGCTGTTTTTT.

CDR3 amino acids: CASSLWTGVDTEAFF. The CDR3 nucleotides read TGTGCCAGCAGTCTTTGGACAGGGGTCGACACTGAAGCTTTCTTT. The rearrangement links TRBV12-3 or TRBV12-4 to TRBJ1-1; 9 nucleotides agree with TRBD1. After removal of 5 bases from V and 3 bases from J, the junction contained 7 bases not matched to a gene. The CDR3 is 15 residues long.

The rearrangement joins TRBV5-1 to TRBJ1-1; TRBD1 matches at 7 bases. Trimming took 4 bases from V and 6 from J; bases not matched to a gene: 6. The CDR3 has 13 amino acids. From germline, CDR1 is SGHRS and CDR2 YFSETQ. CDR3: CASSPDRVAEAFF. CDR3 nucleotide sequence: TGCGCCAGCAGCCCAGACAGGGTTGCTGAAGCTTTCTTT.